The entry below gives a single T cell receptor beta chain sequence along with its context. What it binds is unknown. The data were obtained in a study of shared clonotypes between healthy human individuals. Whole-study context: Donor ages ranged 18 to 49 years: a couple of women, three men. Findings of the study overall: Tissue TCR repertoires likely differ from these blood-only repertoires. Memory subsets generally showed lower estimated richness than naive subsets.

The V gene's germline CDR1 is GTSNPN and CDR2 SVGIG (reference sequence). CDR3 length equals 12 residues. With 8 bases clipped from V and 1 base from J, the junction kept 3 bases outside the gene matches. Investigators divided CD4+ cells into CD45RA+ naive and CD45RA-negative memory subsets. Clones were read by immunoSEQ multiplex PCR, and TCRdb kept only the in-frame ones, dropping some. Among around 1.4 million clones, 98% were seen once, and the ten largest hold over 0.3%. J is TRBJ2-3 and V is TRBV30, with TRBD2 matching 7 bases. The TCR sequence derives from a man aged 30-40 years in good health. The sequenced material came from naive CD4+ T cells sorted from blood. Subset: CD45RA+ positively selected. CDR3 nucleotides: TGTGCCCGGACTAGTGGCACAGATACGCAGTATTTT. Its translation is CARTSGTDTQYF.